Listed below are T cell receptor beta chains from one sample, sequenced in a study of T cell repertoires in cytomegalovirus infection. TCRdb re-analysed the reads in MiXCR, keeping a single row per CDR3 protein. The repertoire holds roughly 500,000 distinct CDR3 sequences, more than 30% seen once, with roughly 16% in the top ten. These TCRs' antigens remain unknown. The specimen was cultured PBMCs, collected from culture after CMV antigen stimulation. Receptor source: a human donor in good health (CMV status not recorded). Some clones in this sample may be carry-over from other donors' samples. Both conserved end residues are part of each CDR3. The D gene is left open where the match is weak. The size entry is marked missing in some rows and otherwise reads once, few, many or a size class.

cdr3_nt: TGTGCCAGCAGCCTACAGGCCTCTGGGGCCAACGTCCTGACTTTC
cdr3_aa: CASSLQASGANVLTF
d_call: -
clone_size: few
v_call: TRBV6-2/TRBV6-3
j_call: TRBJ2-6

cdr3_nt: TGTGCCAGCAGCCCGTCCTCAGGGGGCGCGGAGACCCAGTACTTC
cdr3_aa: CASSPSSGGAETQYF
d_call: TRBD1
clone_size: -
v_call: TRBV7-3
j_call: TRBJ2-5

cdr3_nt: TGTGCCAGTAGTACCCGACAGTCTCATCACAATGAGCAGTTCTTC
cdr3_aa: CASSTRQSHHNEQFF
d_call: -
clone_size: -
v_call: TRBV19
j_call: TRBJ2-1

cdr3_nt: TGCAGTGCTAGTAGGGTGGTAGCGGGCTACAATGAGCAGTTCTTC
cdr3_aa: CSASRVVAGYNEQFF
d_call: TRBD2
clone_size: -
v_call: TRBV20-1
j_call: TRBJ2-1

cdr3_nt: TGTGCCAGCAGTTATCGGACAGGGGGCACAGATACGCAGTATTTT
cdr3_aa: CASSYRTGGTDTQYF
d_call: TRBD1
clone_size: -
v_call: TRBV6-6
j_call: TRBJ2-3

cdr3_nt: TGTGCCAGCAGCGCGCGGACAGTGGGAGCCTACAATGAGCAGTTCTTC
cdr3_aa: CASSARTVGAYNEQFF
d_call: -
clone_size: -
v_call: TRBV7-2
j_call: TRBJ2-1

cdr3_nt: TGTGCCAGCAGCTCTCTTTGGGAGGATAGCAATCAGCCCCAGCATTTT
cdr3_aa: CASSSLWEDSNQPQHF
d_call: -
clone_size: -
v_call: TRBV7-8
j_call: TRBJ1-5

cdr3_nt: TGTGCCAGCAGCTTGGCCAGAACAAAGCCCACTAGATATCAGCCCCAGCATTTT
cdr3_aa: CASSLARTKPTRYQPQHF
d_call: -
clone_size: -
v_call: TRBV7-3
j_call: TRBJ1-5

cdr3_nt: TGCGCCAGCAGCTTTAAAGGGCTTTCGGGGACCGATGAGCAGTTCTTC
cdr3_aa: CASSFKGLSGTDEQFF
d_call: -
clone_size: few
v_call: TRBV4-1
j_call: TRBJ2-1

cdr3_nt: TGTGCCAGCAGCGGTACTAGCGGGGGTTACAATGAGCAGTTCTTC
cdr3_aa: CASSGTSGGYNEQFF
d_call: TRBD2
clone_size: few
v_call: TRBV7-6
j_call: TRBJ2-1

cdr3_nt: TGTGCCAGCAGCGCAACTACCTCTGGCGGGTACTCCTACAATGAGCAGTTCTTC
cdr3_aa: CASSATTSGGYSYNEQFF
d_call: -
clone_size: many
v_call: TRBV9
j_call: TRBJ2-1

cdr3_nt: TGTGCCAGTGTTCTTAGCGGGAGGGCGAATGAGCAGTTCTTC
cdr3_aa: CASVLSGRANEQFF
d_call: TRBD2
clone_size: -
v_call: TRBV19
j_call: TRBJ2-1

cdr3_nt: TGCAGCGCACGATTTCAGGGAAACATTCAGTACTTC
cdr3_aa: CSARFQGNIQYF
d_call: -
clone_size: few
v_call: TRBV29-1
j_call: TRBJ2-4

cdr3_nt: TGTGCCAGCAGCTTGACAGGGTTCCGTGAGCAGTTCTTC
cdr3_aa: CASSLTGFREQFF
d_call: TRBD1
clone_size: -
v_call: TRBV7-2
j_call: TRBJ2-1

cdr3_nt: TGTGCCAGTAGTCAGGTTGGTGGGGCCGGGAGGCAGTATTTT
cdr3_aa: CASSQVGGAGRQYF
d_call: -
clone_size: -
v_call: TRBV19
j_call: TRBJ2-3

cdr3_nt: TGCGCCAGCAGTCAATACGAGACGAACACCGGGGAGCTGTTTTTT
cdr3_aa: CASSQYETNTGELFF
d_call: -
clone_size: -
v_call: TRBV23-1
j_call: TRBJ2-2

cdr3_nt: TGTGCCAGCAGCCCGTCCGCAGCGGGAGGGCCGGGGGAGACCCAGTACTTC
cdr3_aa: CASSPSAAGGPGETQYF
d_call: TRBD2
clone_size: many
v_call: TRBV9
j_call: TRBJ2-5

cdr3_nt: TGTGCCAGCAGCCTACCCTGGGACAGGGAGAACACTGAAGCTTTCTTT
cdr3_aa: CASSLPWDRENTEAFF
d_call: TRBD1
clone_size: few
v_call: TRBV11-3
j_call: TRBJ1-1

cdr3_nt: TGTGCCAGCAGTTTAGTCAACGTAGTCCAAGATAAGCAGTTCTTC
cdr3_aa: CASSLVNVVQDKQFF
d_call: -
clone_size: -
v_call: TRBV12-3/TRBV12-4
j_call: TRBJ2-1

cdr3_nt: TGTGCCAGTAGTTCGGACTACGAGCAGTACTTC
cdr3_aa: CASSSDYEQYF
d_call: -
clone_size: -
v_call: TRBV19
j_call: TRBJ2-7

cdr3_nt: TGTGCCAGCACGGAAGGGCAGGGCAGTAGGGAGCTGTTTTTT
cdr3_aa: CASTEGQGSRELFF
d_call: -
clone_size: once
v_call: TRBV12-3/TRBV12-4
j_call: TRBJ2-2

cdr3_nt: TGTGCCAGCAGCTTCGTAGGCACCGGGGAGCTGTTTTTT
cdr3_aa: CASSFVGTGELFF
d_call: -
clone_size: many
v_call: TRBV7-2
j_call: TRBJ2-2

cdr3_nt: TGTGCCAGCAGCGATACCGGGAGACAGGGGGAGGGTCAGCCCCAGCATTTT
cdr3_aa: CASSDTGRQGEGQPQHF
d_call: TRBD1
clone_size: few
v_call: TRBV7-9
j_call: TRBJ1-5

cdr3_nt: TGTGCCAGCAGTGAGTCTAATCAGCCCCAGCATTTT
cdr3_aa: CASSESNQPQHF
d_call: -
clone_size: few
v_call: TRBV7-9
j_call: TRBJ1-5

cdr3_nt: TGTGCCAGCAACCAACAGAGACAGTTCTCCTACGAGCAGTACTTC
cdr3_aa: CASNQQRQFSYEQYF
d_call: -
clone_size: -
v_call: TRBV6-1
j_call: TRBJ2-7

cdr3_nt: TGTGCCATCAGTGAAAGGGGTACAGATACGCAGTATTTT
cdr3_aa: CAISERGTDTQYF
d_call: -
clone_size: -
v_call: TRBV10-3
j_call: TRBJ2-3

cdr3_nt: TGTGCCAGCAGCTTAGCCTTCGGGGGTGATAGCAATCAGCCCCAGCATTTT
cdr3_aa: CASSLAFGGDSNQPQHF
d_call: -
clone_size: many
v_call: TRBV7-8
j_call: TRBJ1-5

cdr3_nt: TGTGCCAGCAGCTTAGCGACAGGACGGAGCGAAAAACTGTTTTTT
cdr3_aa: CASSLATGRSEKLFF
d_call: -
clone_size: -
v_call: TRBV7-6
j_call: TRBJ1-4

cdr3_nt: TGCAGCGTCGGGGAGGACTATGGCTACACCTTC
cdr3_aa: CSVGEDYGYTF
d_call: -
clone_size: -
v_call: TRBV29-1
j_call: TRBJ1-2

cdr3_nt: TGCAGCTTGAGGGTGGGGACTTCAGATACGCAGTATTTT
cdr3_aa: CSLRVGTSDTQYF
d_call: -
clone_size: -
v_call: TRBV29-1
j_call: TRBJ2-3

cdr3_nt: TGTGCCACTCAAAACTACAATGAGCAGTTCTTC
cdr3_aa: CATQNYNEQFF
d_call: -
clone_size: many
v_call: TRBV19
j_call: TRBJ2-1

cdr3_nt: TGTGCCAGCACCCAACGACAGAACACCGGGGAGCTGTTTTTT
cdr3_aa: CASTQRQNTGELFF
d_call: -
clone_size: -
v_call: TRBV7-2
j_call: TRBJ2-2

cdr3_nt: TGCGCCAGCAGCCAAGATGAGGCAGGGGCGAACGAGCAGTACTTC
cdr3_aa: CASSQDEAGANEQYF
d_call: -
clone_size: -
v_call: TRBV4-3
j_call: TRBJ2-7

cdr3_nt: TGTGCCAGCAGTATGTTGGACAGGGATCACACTGAAGCTTTCTTT
cdr3_aa: CASSMLDRDHTEAFF
d_call: TRBD1
clone_size: many
v_call: TRBV28
j_call: TRBJ1-1

cdr3_nt: TGTGCCAGCAGTTACCCGACGTCTCGGGGACAGAAGAACACTGAAGCTTTCTTT
cdr3_aa: CASSYPTSRGQKNTEAFF
d_call: TRBD1
clone_size: few
v_call: TRBV6-5
j_call: TRBJ1-1

cdr3_nt: TGTGCCATCAGTGAGTCGAAGGGGATCCAAGAGACCCAGTACTTC
cdr3_aa: CAISESKGIQETQYF
d_call: -
clone_size: -
v_call: TRBV10-3
j_call: TRBJ2-5

cdr3_nt: TGTGCCAGCACCCAATGGACTAGCGGGAGCCCCCATGAGCAGTTCTTC
cdr3_aa: CASTQWTSGSPHEQFF
d_call: TRBD2
clone_size: few
v_call: TRBV12-3/TRBV12-4
j_call: TRBJ2-1

cdr3_nt: TGTGCCAGCGGCTTAATAGGGTACAATGAGCAGTTCTTC
cdr3_aa: CASGLIGYNEQFF
d_call: -
clone_size: -
v_call: TRBV7-2
j_call: TRBJ2-1

cdr3_nt: TGTGCCAGCAGCTTCACAGGGGGCTTAGGTGAAGCTTTCTTT
cdr3_aa: CASSFTGGLGEAFF
d_call: TRBD1
clone_size: few
v_call: TRBV12-3/TRBV12-4
j_call: TRBJ1-1

cdr3_nt: TGTGCCAGCAGTTTCAGGGGGCGACAAGAGACCCAGTACTTC
cdr3_aa: CASSFRGRQETQYF
d_call: TRBD1
clone_size: -
v_call: TRBV6-6
j_call: TRBJ2-5

cdr3_nt: TGTGCCAGCAGTTCCCCACTCGGGTTTGTGGGAGGGAGCACCGGGGAGCTGTTTTTT
cdr3_aa: CASSSPLGFVGGSTGELFF
d_call: TRBD2
clone_size: -
v_call: TRBV6-2/TRBV6-3
j_call: TRBJ2-2

cdr3_nt: TGTGCCAGCAGTGGGGACAGGGGCTCTGGGGCCAACGTCCTGACTTTC
cdr3_aa: CASSGDRGSGANVLTF
d_call: TRBD1
clone_size: -
v_call: TRBV27
j_call: TRBJ2-6

cdr3_nt: TGTGCCAGTTTTGCAGGGGGCCCCGGTTATGGGGATCTATTTTATGGCTACACCTTC
cdr3_aa: CASFAGGPGYGDLFYGYTF
d_call: TRBD1
clone_size: few
v_call: TRBV19
j_call: TRBJ1-2

cdr3_nt: TGTGCCAGCAGCTTACTACAGGGGGCTGACTATGGCTACACCTTC
cdr3_aa: CASSLLQGADYGYTF
d_call: TRBD1
clone_size: -
v_call: TRBV5-5
j_call: TRBJ1-2

cdr3_nt: TGTGCCAGCAGCCGCGGGACTCTGATGTCGGAGACCCAGTACTTC
cdr3_aa: CASSRGTLMSETQYF
d_call: -
clone_size: -
v_call: TRBV25-1
j_call: TRBJ2-5

cdr3_nt: TGTGCCAGCAGCGTCGGGACAAGAACTAATGAAAAACTGTTTTTT
cdr3_aa: CASSVGTRTNEKLFF
d_call: -
clone_size: few
v_call: TRBV9
j_call: TRBJ1-4

cdr3_nt: TGCGCCAGCAGCCAAGGGGGCTGGGGGGGTAGTGGGGCCAACGTCCTGACTTTC
cdr3_aa: CASSQGGWGGSGANVLTF
d_call: TRBD2
clone_size: few
v_call: TRBV4-3
j_call: TRBJ2-6

cdr3_nt: TGTGCCAGCACCCAATCAATTGGGGAGGGGGCGGACACTGAAGCTTTCTTT
cdr3_aa: CASTQSIGEGADTEAFF
d_call: TRBD1
clone_size: few
v_call: TRBV28
j_call: TRBJ1-1

cdr3_nt: TGTGCCAGCAGCTCCTCTAGCGGGAGGCAAGTCACAGATACGCAGTATTTT
cdr3_aa: CASSSSSGRQVTDTQYF
d_call: TRBD2
clone_size: -
v_call: TRBV7-4
j_call: TRBJ2-3

cdr3_nt: TGTGCCACCAGCAGAGAACAGTTCTTTTTCACTGAAGCTTTCTTT
cdr3_aa: CATSREQFFFTEAFF
d_call: -
clone_size: few
v_call: TRBV15
j_call: TRBJ1-1

cdr3_nt: TGTGCCAGCAGCTTAGCATCGCAGTACAATGAGCAGTTCTTC
cdr3_aa: CASSLASQYNEQFF
d_call: -
clone_size: few
v_call: TRBV7-9
j_call: TRBJ2-1

cdr3_nt: TGCAGTGCTACCAGACAGGGCATAACCCGCACAGATACGCAGTATTTT
cdr3_aa: CSATRQGITRTDTQYF
d_call: TRBD1
clone_size: -
v_call: TRBV20-1
j_call: TRBJ2-3

cdr3_nt: TGTGCCAGCAGCGGGCAGGGGGCCGCAACTAATGAAAAACTGTTTTTT
cdr3_aa: CASSGQGAATNEKLFF
d_call: TRBD1
clone_size: -
v_call: TRBV7-2
j_call: TRBJ1-4

cdr3_nt: TGTGCCAGCAGTTACCCTACAGGATTACAAGAGACCCAGTACTTC
cdr3_aa: CASSYPTGLQETQYF
d_call: -
clone_size: -
v_call: TRBV6-6
j_call: TRBJ2-5